The T cell receptor beta chain described here comes from a study of blood T cell repertoires in COVID-19. Study context: COVID-19 samples, acute and convalescent, were from the United States, Italy and Spain. T cells, B-cell-depleted T cells, or PBMCs provided the cDNA or gDNA that served as material.

Original processing notes: Estimates of nucleated cell counts were drawn from the amplification of reference gene primers. Assay used: immunoSEQ multiplex PCR; TCRdb lists only in-frame clones, some missing. That table furnishes V, J and clone size, whereas the DNA furnished D and trimming. The table lists more than 120,000 clones, around nine tenths of them singletons. Germline lookup yields CDR1 SNHLY and CDR2 FYNNEI. The CDR3 extends over 13 amino acids. The V segment lost 7 bases and the J segment 7 bases; nucleotides outside the gene matches: 5. The sequenced sample consisted of peripheral blood. This receptor was obtained from a woman aged 50 to 65 with active or convalescent COVID-19. The gene calls are TRBV2 and TRBJ1-4; 8 positions match TRBD1. In DNA form, the CDR3 reads TGTGCCAGCAAGACAGGGGTTAGTGAAAAACTGTTTTTT. It codes for CASKTGVSEKLFF.